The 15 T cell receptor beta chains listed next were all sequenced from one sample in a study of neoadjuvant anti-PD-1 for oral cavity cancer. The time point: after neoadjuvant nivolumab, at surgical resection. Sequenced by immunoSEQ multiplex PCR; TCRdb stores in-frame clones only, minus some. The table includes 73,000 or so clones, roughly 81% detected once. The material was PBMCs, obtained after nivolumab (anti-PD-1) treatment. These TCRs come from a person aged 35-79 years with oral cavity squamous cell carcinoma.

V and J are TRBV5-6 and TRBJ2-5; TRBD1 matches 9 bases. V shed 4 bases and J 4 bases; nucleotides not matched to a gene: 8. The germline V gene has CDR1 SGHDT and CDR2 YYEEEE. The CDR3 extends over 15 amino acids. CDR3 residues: CASSDGTGLGETQYF. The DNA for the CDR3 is TGTGCCAGCAGCGATGGGACAGGGCTAGGAGAGACCCAGTACTTC.

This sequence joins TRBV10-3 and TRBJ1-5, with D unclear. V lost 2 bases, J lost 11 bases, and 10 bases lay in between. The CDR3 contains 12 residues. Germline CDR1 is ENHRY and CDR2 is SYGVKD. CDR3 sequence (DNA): TGTGCCATCAGTGAGGCTCCTCCGGCCCAGCATTTT. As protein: CAISEAPPAQHF.

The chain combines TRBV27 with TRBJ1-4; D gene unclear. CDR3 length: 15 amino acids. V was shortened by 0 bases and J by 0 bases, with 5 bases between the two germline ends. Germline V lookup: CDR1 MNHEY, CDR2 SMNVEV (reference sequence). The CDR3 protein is CASSLSWATNEKLFF. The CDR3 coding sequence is TGTGCCAGCAGTTTATCATGGGCAACTAATGAAAAACTGTTTTTT.

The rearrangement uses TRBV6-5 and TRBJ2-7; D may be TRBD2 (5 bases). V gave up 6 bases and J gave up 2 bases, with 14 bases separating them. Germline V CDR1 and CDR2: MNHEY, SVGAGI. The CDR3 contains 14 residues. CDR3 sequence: CASRPLAGTYEQYF. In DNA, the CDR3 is TGTGCCAGCAGACCTCTAGCAGGCACCTACGAGCAGTACTTC.

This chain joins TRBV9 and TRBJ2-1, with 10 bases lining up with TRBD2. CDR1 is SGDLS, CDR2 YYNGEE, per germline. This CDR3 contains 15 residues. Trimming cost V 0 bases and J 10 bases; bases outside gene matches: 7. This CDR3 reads CASSVASGRSQEQFF. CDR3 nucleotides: TGTGCCAGCAGCGTAGCTAGCGGGAGAAGTCAAGAGCAGTTCTTC.

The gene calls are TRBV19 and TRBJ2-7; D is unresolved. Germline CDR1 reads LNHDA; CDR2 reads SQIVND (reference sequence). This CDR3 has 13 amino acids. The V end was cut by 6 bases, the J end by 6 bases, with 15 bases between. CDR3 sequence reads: CASRDQTVTEQYF. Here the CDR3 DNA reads TGTGCCAGTAGGGACCAAACAGTTACCGAGCAGTACTTC.

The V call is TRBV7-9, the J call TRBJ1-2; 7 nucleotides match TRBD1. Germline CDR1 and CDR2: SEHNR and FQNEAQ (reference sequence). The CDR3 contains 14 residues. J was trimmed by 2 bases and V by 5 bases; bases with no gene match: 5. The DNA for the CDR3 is TGTGCCAGCAGCAGAACAGGGGCCAACTATGGCTACACCTTC. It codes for CASSRTGANYGYTF.

The DNA for the CDR3 is TGTGCCACCAAAGCGGGGCGCTCTAATGAAAAACTGTTTTTT. This encodes CATKAGRSNEKLFF. The chain has TRBV15 and TRBJ1-4; possibly TRBD1 for D (5 bases). Germline assignment: CDR1 LNHNV and CDR2 YYDKDF (reference sequence). The CDR3 sequence is 14 residues long. Between the trimmed V and J ends, which lost 7 bases and 3 bases, there was a span of 12 bases.

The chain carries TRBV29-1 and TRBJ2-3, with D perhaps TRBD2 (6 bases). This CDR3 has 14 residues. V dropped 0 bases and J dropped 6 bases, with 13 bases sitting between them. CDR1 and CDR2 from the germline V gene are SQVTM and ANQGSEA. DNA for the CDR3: TGCAGCGTTGAAGAGGGTGGGGGGTCGGATACGCAGTATTTT. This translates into CSVEEGGGSDTQYF.

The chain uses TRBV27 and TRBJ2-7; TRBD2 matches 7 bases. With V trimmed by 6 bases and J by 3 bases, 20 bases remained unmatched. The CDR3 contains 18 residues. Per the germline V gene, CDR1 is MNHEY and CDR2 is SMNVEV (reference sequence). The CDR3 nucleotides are TGTGCCAGCAGCCGATGGGACTACGGGACCGGTAGTAGCTACGAGCAGTACTTC. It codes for CASSRWDYGTGSSYEQYF.

CDR3 loop: CASTLEGVRDTEAFF. As DNA, the CDR3 is TGCGCCAGCACCCTTGAGGGGGTCAGGGACACTGAAGCTTTCTTT. V usage is TRBV5-1 and J usage is TRBJ1-1, with D tentatively TRBD1 (6 bases). This CDR3 region has 15 residues. CDR1 is SGHRS, CDR2 YFSETQ, per germline. V lost 6 bases, J lost 3 bases, and 18 bases lay in between.

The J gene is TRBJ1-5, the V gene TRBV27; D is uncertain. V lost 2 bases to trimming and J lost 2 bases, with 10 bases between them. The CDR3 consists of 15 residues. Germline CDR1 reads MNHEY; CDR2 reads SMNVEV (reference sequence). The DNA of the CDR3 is TGTGCCAGCAGTTTAGCTCCGGGCGGCAATCAGCCCCAGCATTTT. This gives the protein CASSLAPGGNQPQHF.

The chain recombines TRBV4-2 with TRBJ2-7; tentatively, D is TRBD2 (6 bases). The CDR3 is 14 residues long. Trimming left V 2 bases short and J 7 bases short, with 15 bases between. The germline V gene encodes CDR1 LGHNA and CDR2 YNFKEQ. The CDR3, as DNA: TGTGCCAGCAGCCAATCCCTTGGGGGGAGGGAGCAGTACTTC. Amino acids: CASSQSLGGREQYF.

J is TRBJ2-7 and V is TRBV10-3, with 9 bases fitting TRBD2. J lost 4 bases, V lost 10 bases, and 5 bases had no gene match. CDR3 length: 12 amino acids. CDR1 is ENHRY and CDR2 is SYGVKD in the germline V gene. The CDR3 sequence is CASRLAAYEQYF. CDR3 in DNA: TGTGCCAGCAGACTAGCGGCTTACGAGCAGTACTTC.

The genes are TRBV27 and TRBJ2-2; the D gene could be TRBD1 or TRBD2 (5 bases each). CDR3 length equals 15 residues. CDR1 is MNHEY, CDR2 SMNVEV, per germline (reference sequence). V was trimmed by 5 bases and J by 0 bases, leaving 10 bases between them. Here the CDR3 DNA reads TGTGCCAGCAGTGCTGGGACGGCGAACACCGGGGAGCTGTTTTTT. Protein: CASSAGTANTGELFF.